Below are 26 T cell receptor beta chains sequenced from a single sample in a study of OX40 agonist ivuxolimab in advanced cancers. Sequencing was performed with immunoSEQ multiplex PCR; in TCRdb, only in-frame clones are kept and a portion is missing. The sample contains 50,000 to 75,000 clones, more than 85% of which appear only once. The sample was CD4+ or CD8+ T cells sorted from blood, taken in a trial of the OX40 agonist ivuxolimab. The source is an adult with an advanced solid tumor such as melanoma, head and neck, liver or kidney cancer.

This clone was seen only a few times. The chain has TRBV7-2 and TRBJ1-3; D uncertain. V lost 5 bases and J lost 0, with 8 bases in between. The CDR3 runs to 14 residues. Germline V gene sequence: CDR1 SGHTA, CDR2 FQGNSA. The CDR3 nucleotides read TGTGCCAGCAGCCCAACGAGCTCTGGAAACACCATATATTTT. This gives the protein CASSPTSSGNTIYF.

The genes are TRBV7-9 and TRBJ2-7, with 12 bases lining up with TRBD1. The V gene's germline CDR1 is SEHNR and CDR2 FQNEAQ (reference sequence). The CDR3 spans 18 residues. Unmatched junction bases numbered 22, after V lost 5 bases and J lost 11 bases. CDR3 in amino acids: CASSPRDRGRSITGGKYF. The CDR3, as DNA: TGTGCCAGCAGCCCACGGGACAGGGGGCGATCTATTACGGGGGGAAAGTACTTC.

The rearrangement joins TRBV28 to TRBJ1-2, with a possible D match to TRBD1 (5 bases). This CDR3 is built from 13 residues. V gave up 6 bases and J gave up 7 bases, with 15 bases separating them. Germline lookup yields CDR1 MDHEN and CDR2 SYDVKM. The CDR3 loop reads CASSYRGVLGYTF. The DNA for the CDR3 is TGTGCCAGCAGCTACCGGGGGGTTCTTGGCTACACCTTC.

J is TRBJ1-2 and V is TRBV5-4; maybe TRBD1 (6 bases). The length of the CDR3 is 13 residues. V lost 3 bases and J lost 3, with 9 bases in between. Germline-derived CDR1 and CDR2 are SGHNT and YYREEE (reference sequence). DNA for the CDR3: TGTGCCAGCAGCTACAGGGCCGACTATGGCTACACCTTC. This codes for CASSYRADYGYTF.

V usage is TRBV25-1 and J usage is TRBJ1-1; D is unclear. V was trimmed by 6 bases and J by 3 bases, leaving 5 bases between them. There are 11 residues in the CDR3. The germline CDR1 and CDR2 sequences are MGHDK and SYGVNS. CDR3 nucleotide sequence: TGTGCCAGCAGGGAGGACACTGAAGCTTTCTTT. It specifies CASREDTEAFF.

The chain carries TRBV5-1 and TRBJ1-2; D is perhaps TRBD1 (6 bases). Germline V gene lookup returns CDR1 SGHRS and CDR2 YFSETQ. This CDR3 region has 15 residues. V lost 0 bases to trimming and J lost 7 bases, with 16 bases between them. CDR3 in DNA: TGCGCCAGCAGCTTGGGGGCAGGGGTTCCCCTTGGCTACACCTTC. It yields the protein CASSLGAGVPLGYTF.

The chain is built from TRBV7-9 and TRBJ2-1; 8 bases map to TRBD1. Germline-derived CDR1 and CDR2 are SEHNR and FQNEAQ (reference sequence). Trimming removed 0 bases from V and 2 bases from J; junction bases left unmatched: 0. The CDR3 is 15 residues long. The CDR3 region is CASSLAQGAYNEQFF. The CDR3 DNA sequence: TGTGCCAGCAGCTTAGCACAGGGGGCCTACAATGAGCAGTTCTTC.

The chain combines TRBV18 with TRBJ1-6; no firm D call. Trimming left V 4 bases short and J 9 bases short, with 19 bases between. Germline assignment: CDR1 KGHSH and CDR2 LQKENI. The CDR3 totals 16 residues. The CDR3 nucleotides read TGTGCCAGCTCACAAGTCGCCCGGGATGTCAGTTCACCCCTCCACTTT. This gives the protein CASSQVARDVSSPLHF.

The gene calls are TRBV5-5 and TRBJ1-6, with D possibly TRBD1 on 5 matching bases. In germline, CDR1 is SGHKS, CDR2 YYEKEE (reference sequence). There are 14 residues in the CDR3. Deletions cut 4 bases from V and 8 bases from J, with 13 bases between. CDR3: CASSRNGGDSPLHF. For the CDR3, the DNA is TGTGCCAGCAGCCGGAACGGGGGGGATTCACCCCTCCACTTT.

CDR3 region: CASSQGLTAGTDNQPQHF. CDR3 in DNA: TGCGCCAGCAGCCAGGGCCTCACCGCCGGGACAGACAATCAGCCCCAGCATTTT. V and J are TRBV4-1 and TRBJ1-5, with 7 nucleotides matching TRBD1. Germline loops: CDR1 MGHRA, CDR2 YSYEKL. V gave up 3 bases and J gave up 3 bases; unmatched junction bases: 14. CDR3 length: 18 amino acids.

The chain employs TRBV29-1 and TRBJ1-1; D is ambiguous. The CDR3 contains 14 residues. Germline lookup yields CDR1 SQVTM and CDR2 ANQGSEA. V was shortened by 3 bases and J by 1 base, with 12 bases between the two germline ends. For the CDR3, the DNA is TGCAGCGTTGATGACGGACGGACGAACACTGAAGCTTTCTTT. This sequence encodes CSVDDGRTNTEAFF.

J is TRBJ2-2 and V is TRBV5-5; D is undetermined. The germline V gene encodes CDR1 SGHKS and CDR2 YYEKEE (reference sequence). This CDR3 contains 14 residues. Trimming pared 0 bases from V and 3 bases from J, leaving 6 bases between. CDR3 in DNA: TGTGCCAGCAGCTTGGTGCTTGACACCGGGGAGCTGTTTTTT. This gives the protein CASSLVLDTGELFF.

This chain links TRBV5-8 with TRBJ1-2; D gene unclear. V lost 1 base, J lost 2 bases, and 6 bases lay in between. The CDR3 consists of 13 residues. Germline CDR1 is SGHTS and CDR2 is YDEGEE. This CDR3 reads CASSLRQNYGYTF. The CDR3 bases are TGTGCCAGCAGCTTGAGACAAAACTATGGCTACACCTTC.

The J gene is TRBJ2-5, the V gene TRBV27; 14 positions match TRBD2. Germline CDR1 and CDR2: MNHEY and SMNVEV (reference sequence). CDR3 length: 16 residues. V trimming: 6 bases; J trimming: 2 bases; junction bases outside the gene matches: 5. The CDR3 bases are TGTGCCAGCAGCCCAAGACTAGCGGGGGGGCAAGAGACCCAGTACTTC. Its translation is CASSPRLAGGQETQYF.

This sequence joins TRBV10-3 and TRBJ1-3; D remains ambiguous. The length of the CDR3 is 15 residues. Deletions cut 11 bases from V and 3 bases from J, with 20 bases between. Germline lookup yields CDR1 ENHRY and CDR2 SYGVKD. The CDR3 DNA sequence: TGTGCCGTCCGGAGTGACGGGTTTGGTGGAAACACCATATATTTT. Its protein is CAVRSDGFGGNTIYF.

The rearrangement links TRBV15 to TRBJ1-1; no clear D gene. Germline CDR1 LNHNV, CDR2 YYDKDF (reference sequence). The V end lost 4 bases, the J end lost 1 base, and 7 bases lay between the germline ends. The CDR3 is 13 amino acids. DNA for the CDR3: TGTGCCACCAGCACCGCTTGGAACACTGAAGCTTTCTTT. Its protein product is CATSTAWNTEAFF.

The rearrangement joins TRBV11-2 to TRBJ1-4; the match to TRBD1 covers 8 bases. V lost 1 base and J lost 6; bases outside the gene matches: 4. CDR1 SGHAT and CDR2 FQNNGV come from the germline V gene. There are 15 residues in the CDR3. DNA for the CDR3: TGTGCCAGCAGCTTAGCCAGGGGGCGGTATGAAAAACTGTTTTTT. It yields the protein CASSLARGRYEKLFF. Supplemented by reference TRBV11-2 and TRBJ1-4, the full variable domain reads EAGVAQSPRYKIIEKRQSVAFWCNPISGHATLYWYQQILGQGPKLLIQFQNNGVVDDSQLPKDRFSAERLKGVDSTLKIQPAKLEDSAVYLCASSLARGRYEKLFFGSGTQLSVL.

This clone was recorded only once. This chain uses TRBV29-1 with TRBJ2-7; perhaps TRBD2 as D (5 bases). The CDR3 has 11 amino acids. Deletions cut 6 bases from V and 4 bases from J, with 10 bases between. Germline lookup yields CDR1 SQVTM and CDR2 ANQGSEA. The CDR3 region is CSVRRGYEQYF. CDR3 sequence (DNA): TGCAGCGTACGACGGGGATACGAGCAGTACTTC.

This clone appeared once. This chain links TRBV4-1 with TRBJ1-2; 9 bases fit TRBD1. The V segment lost 2 bases and the J segment 2 bases; nucleotides outside the gene matches: 3. The CDR3 is 15 residues long. CDR1 and CDR2 from the germline V gene are MGHRA and YSYEKL. Here the CDR3 reads CASSQTGTGNYGYTF. The DNA of the CDR3 is TGCGCCAGCAGCCAAACCGGGACAGGGAACTATGGCTACACCTTC.

The chain is built from TRBV7-6 and TRBJ2-5; the D gene is possibly TRBD1 (5 bases). CDR1 is SGHVS and CDR2 is FNYEAQ in the germline V gene. This CDR3 has 15 residues. Trimming cost V 1 base and J 4 bases, with 13 bases left between them. The CDR3 DNA reads as TGTGCCAGCAGCTTAGTAGTCGCAGGGTCAGAGACCCAGTACTTC. Residues: CASSLVVAGSETQYF.

The V and J genes are TRBV4-2 and TRBJ1-5, with D hard to call. The ends were cut back, 0 bases at V and 5 bases at J, with 17 bases in the middle. CDR3 length: 17 amino acids. Germline V gene sequence: CDR1 LGHNA, CDR2 YNFKEQ. CDR3 nucleotide sequence: TGTGCCAGCAGCCAAGATCATCAGTCAGGTGGGCATCAGCCCCAGCATTTT. Translation gives CASSQDHQSGGHQPQHF.

The chain joins TRBV5-1 to TRBJ1-1; D is unresolved. V shed 1 base and J shed 5 bases, with 9 bases lying between them. The CDR3 is made up of 13 amino acids. Per germline, CDR1 SGHRS and CDR2 YFSETQ. CDR3: CASSLRRGTEAFF. In DNA form, the CDR3 reads TGCGCCAGCAGCTTGCGACGAGGGACTGAAGCTTTCTTT.

This rearrangement joins TRBV7-2 to TRBJ1-2; D uncertain. Trimming took off 1 base at V and 5 bases at J, with 14 bases between the two ends. The CDR3 extends over 15 amino acids. Germline assignment: CDR1 SGHTA and CDR2 FQGNSA. In DNA, the CDR3 is TGTGCCAGCAGCTTAGTCCAGGACGGTTTGTATGGCTACACCTTC. Translating gives CASSLVQDGLYGYTF.

This chain connects TRBV19 to TRBJ1-5, with 8 bases aligning to TRBD1. Germline lookup yields CDR1 LNHDA and CDR2 SQIVND (reference sequence). J was trimmed by 1 base and V by 6 bases; bases with no gene match: 2. The CDR3 runs to 14 residues. The CDR3 DNA sequence: TGTGCCAGTAGCGGGGACAGGAGCAATCAGCCCCAGCATTTT. Amino acid sequence: CASSGDRSNQPQHF.

The chain carries TRBV7-8 and TRBJ2-7; no clear D gene. The V end was cut by 3 bases, the J end by 3 bases, with 18 bases between. Per germline, CDR1 SGHVS and CDR2 FQNEAQ. CDR3 length: 16 residues. The CDR3 protein is CASSLGVSRSGYEQYF. The CDR3 DNA reads TGTGCCAGCAGCTTGGGTGTTTCCCGGTCGGGCTACGAGCAGTACTTC.

V usage is TRBV18 and J usage is TRBJ1-1; D gene unclear. V gave up 2 bases and J gave up 2 bases, with 3 bases separating them. Germline values: CDR1 KGHSH, CDR2 LQKENI. There are 12 residues in the CDR3. CDR3 in DNA: TGTGCCAGCTCACCATCAAACACTGAAGCTTTCTTT. It yields the protein CASSPSNTEAFF.